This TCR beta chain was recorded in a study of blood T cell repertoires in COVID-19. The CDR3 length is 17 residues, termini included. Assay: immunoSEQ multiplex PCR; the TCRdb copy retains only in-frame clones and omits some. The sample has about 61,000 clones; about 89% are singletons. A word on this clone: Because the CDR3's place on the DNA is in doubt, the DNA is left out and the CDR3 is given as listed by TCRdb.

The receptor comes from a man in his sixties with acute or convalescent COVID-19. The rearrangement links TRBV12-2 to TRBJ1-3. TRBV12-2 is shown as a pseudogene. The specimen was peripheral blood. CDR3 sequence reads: CASRYNCGSLSGNTIYF.